The clone carrying this T cell receptor beta chain was seen many times. No antigen is known for it. The junction shows a germline mismatch at one end, possibly a read error. This CDR3 comprises 15 residues. Looked up from germline, CDR1 is SGHRS and CDR2 is YFSETQ. One entry per CDR3 protein results from TCRdb running MiXCR on the RT-PCR reads. The repertoire holds hundreds of thousands of distinct CDR3 sequences, with approximately 14% as singletons. The data were obtained in a study of response to subunit inactivated influenza vaccine. General study findings and limits: Each seasonal influenza vaccination, the authors suggested, recruits few new T cells.

The sequence was obtained from a man aged 45-60 years who received an inactivated influenza vaccine. The sequencing here drew on PBMCs from blood, taken around 14 days before vaccination. The chain has TRBV5-1 and TRBJ2-1; D unresolved. This CDR3 is CASSLGQSSYNEQFF. The CDR3 region has the DNA TGTGCCAGCAGCTTAGGTCAGAGCTCCTACAATGAGCAGTTCTTC.